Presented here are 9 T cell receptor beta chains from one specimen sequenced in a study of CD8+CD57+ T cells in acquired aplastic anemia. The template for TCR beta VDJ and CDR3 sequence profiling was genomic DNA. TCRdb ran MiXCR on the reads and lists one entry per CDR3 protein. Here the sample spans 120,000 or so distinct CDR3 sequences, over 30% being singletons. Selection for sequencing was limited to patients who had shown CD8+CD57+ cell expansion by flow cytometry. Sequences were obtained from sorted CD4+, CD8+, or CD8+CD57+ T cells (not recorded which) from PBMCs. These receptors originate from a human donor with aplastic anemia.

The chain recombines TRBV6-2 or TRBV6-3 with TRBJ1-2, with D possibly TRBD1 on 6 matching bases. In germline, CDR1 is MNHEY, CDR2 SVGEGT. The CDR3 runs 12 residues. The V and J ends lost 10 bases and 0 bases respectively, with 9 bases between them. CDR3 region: CAIHRANYGYTF. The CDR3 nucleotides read TGTGCCATCCACAGGGCTAACTATGGCTACACCTTC.

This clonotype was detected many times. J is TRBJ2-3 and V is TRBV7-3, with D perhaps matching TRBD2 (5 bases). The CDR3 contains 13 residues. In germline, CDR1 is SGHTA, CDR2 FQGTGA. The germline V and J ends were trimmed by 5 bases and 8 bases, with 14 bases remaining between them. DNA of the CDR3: TGTGCCAGCAGCCCCGCGGTTGGAGGTACGCAGTATTTT. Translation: CASSPAVGGTQYF.

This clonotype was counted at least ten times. CDR3 sequence (DNA): TGTGCCAGCCTGGGGAGGGGGGGATCAAGCTCACCCCTCCACTTT. As protein: CASLGRGGSSSPLHF. The chain is built from TRBV2 and TRBJ1-6, with TRBD1 as a possible D gene (6 bases). The germline V and J ends were trimmed by 8 bases and 10 bases, with 21 bases remaining between them. This CDR3 contains 15 residues. Germline V gene sequence: CDR1 SNHLY, CDR2 FYNNEI.

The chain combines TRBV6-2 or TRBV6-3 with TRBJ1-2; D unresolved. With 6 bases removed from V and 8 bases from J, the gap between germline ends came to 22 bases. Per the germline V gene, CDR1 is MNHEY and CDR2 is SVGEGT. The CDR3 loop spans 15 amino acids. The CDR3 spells CASRKQVGVMFGYTF. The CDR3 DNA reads TGTGCCAGCAGGAAGCAAGTCGGGGTTATGTTCGGCTACACCTTC.

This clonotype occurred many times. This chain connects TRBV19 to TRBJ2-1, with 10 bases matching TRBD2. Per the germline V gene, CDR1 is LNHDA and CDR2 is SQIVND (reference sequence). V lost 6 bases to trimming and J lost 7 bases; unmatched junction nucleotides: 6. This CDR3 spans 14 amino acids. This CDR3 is CASRYSGGGNEQFF. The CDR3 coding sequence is TGTGCCAGTAGATACAGCGGGGGGGGGAATGAGCAGTTCTTC.

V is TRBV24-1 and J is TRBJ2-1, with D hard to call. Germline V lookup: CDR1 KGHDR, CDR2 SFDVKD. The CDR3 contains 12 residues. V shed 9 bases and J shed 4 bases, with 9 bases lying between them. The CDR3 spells CATLGPYNEQFF. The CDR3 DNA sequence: TGTGCCACCCTAGGTCCTTACAATGAGCAGTTCTTC.

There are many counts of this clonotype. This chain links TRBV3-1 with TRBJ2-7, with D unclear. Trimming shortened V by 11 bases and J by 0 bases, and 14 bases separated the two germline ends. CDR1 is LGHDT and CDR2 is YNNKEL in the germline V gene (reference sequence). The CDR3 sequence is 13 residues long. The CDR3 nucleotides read TGTGCCCCTCAACTGGGAAGCTCCTACGAGCAGTACTTC. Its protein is CAPQLGSSYEQYF.

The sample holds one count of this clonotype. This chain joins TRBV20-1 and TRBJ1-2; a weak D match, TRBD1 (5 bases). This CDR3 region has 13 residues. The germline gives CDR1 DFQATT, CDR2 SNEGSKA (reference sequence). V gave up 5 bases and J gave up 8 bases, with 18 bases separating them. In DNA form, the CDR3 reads TGCAGTGCTGCTACGGGGCGGAGAGACGGCTACACCTTC. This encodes CSAATGRRDGYTF.

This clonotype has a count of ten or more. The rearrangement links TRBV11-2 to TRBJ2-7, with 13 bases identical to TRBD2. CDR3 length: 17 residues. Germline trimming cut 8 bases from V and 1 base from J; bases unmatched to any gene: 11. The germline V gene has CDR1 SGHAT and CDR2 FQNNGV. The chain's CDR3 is CASSGLAGDIWSYEQYV. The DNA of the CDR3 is TGTGCCAGCTCTGGACTAGCGGGGGATATTTGGTCCTACGAGCAGTACGTC.